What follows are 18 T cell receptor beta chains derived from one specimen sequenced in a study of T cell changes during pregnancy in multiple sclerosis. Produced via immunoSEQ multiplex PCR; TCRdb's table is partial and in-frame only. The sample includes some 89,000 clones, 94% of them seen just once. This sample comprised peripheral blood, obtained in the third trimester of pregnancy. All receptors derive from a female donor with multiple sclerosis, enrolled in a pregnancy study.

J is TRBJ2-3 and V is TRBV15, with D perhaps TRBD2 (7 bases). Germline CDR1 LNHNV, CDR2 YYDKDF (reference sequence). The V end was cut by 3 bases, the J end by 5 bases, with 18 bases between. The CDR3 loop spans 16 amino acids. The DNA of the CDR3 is TGTGCCACCAGCAGTCGGTCCGGGGGGCTTGGAGATACGCAGTATTTT. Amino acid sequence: CATSSRSGGLGDTQYF.

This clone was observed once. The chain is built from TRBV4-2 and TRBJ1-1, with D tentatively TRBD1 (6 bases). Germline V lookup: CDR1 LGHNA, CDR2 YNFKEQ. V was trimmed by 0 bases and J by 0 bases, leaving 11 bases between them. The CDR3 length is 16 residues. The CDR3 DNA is TGTGCCAGCAGCCAAGAACGGGCAGGGGTGAACACTGAAGCTTTCTTT. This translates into CASSQERAGVNTEAFF.

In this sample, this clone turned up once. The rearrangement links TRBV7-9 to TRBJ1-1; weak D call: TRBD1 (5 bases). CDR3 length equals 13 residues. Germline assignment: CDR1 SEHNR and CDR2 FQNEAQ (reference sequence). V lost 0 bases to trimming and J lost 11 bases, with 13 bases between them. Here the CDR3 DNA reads TGTGCCAGCAGCTTAGCGGGGGGGGAATCGGCTTTCTTT. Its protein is CASSLAGGESAFF.

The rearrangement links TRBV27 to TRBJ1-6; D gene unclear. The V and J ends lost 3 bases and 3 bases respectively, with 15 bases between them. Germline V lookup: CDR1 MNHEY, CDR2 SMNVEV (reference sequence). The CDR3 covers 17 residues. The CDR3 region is CASSFLTSRDYNSPLHF. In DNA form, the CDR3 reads TGTGCCAGCAGTTTTCTGACCTCGAGGGACTATAATTCACCCCTCCACTTT.

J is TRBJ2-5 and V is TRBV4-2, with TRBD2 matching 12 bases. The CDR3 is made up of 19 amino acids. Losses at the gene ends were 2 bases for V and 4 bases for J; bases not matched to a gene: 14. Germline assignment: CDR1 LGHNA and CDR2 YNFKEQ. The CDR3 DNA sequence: TGTGCCAGCAGCCAAATATCCCAAACCCAACTAGCGGGGGGAGAGACCCAGTACTTC. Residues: CASSQISQTQLAGGETQYF.

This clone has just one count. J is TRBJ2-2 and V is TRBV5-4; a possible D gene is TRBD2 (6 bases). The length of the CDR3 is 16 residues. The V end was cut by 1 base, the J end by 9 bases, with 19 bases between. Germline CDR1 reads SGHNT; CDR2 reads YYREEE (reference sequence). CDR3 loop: CASSLSAGDFTRELFF. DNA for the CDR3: TGTGCCAGCAGCTTGTCGGCCGGGGACTTTACGCGGGAGCTGTTTTTT.

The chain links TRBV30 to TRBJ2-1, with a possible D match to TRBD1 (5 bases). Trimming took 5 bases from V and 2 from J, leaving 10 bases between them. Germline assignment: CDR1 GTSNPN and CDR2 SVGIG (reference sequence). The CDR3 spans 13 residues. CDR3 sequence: CAWLDKAYNEQFF. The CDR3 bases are TGTGCCTGGCTGGACAAAGCCTACAATGAGCAGTTCTTC.

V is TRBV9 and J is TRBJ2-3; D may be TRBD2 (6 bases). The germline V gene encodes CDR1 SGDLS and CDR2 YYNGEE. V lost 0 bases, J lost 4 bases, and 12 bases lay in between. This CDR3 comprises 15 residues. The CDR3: CASSVGTGDADTQYF. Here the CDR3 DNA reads TGTGCCAGCAGCGTAGGAACGGGGGATGCAGATACGCAGTATTTT.

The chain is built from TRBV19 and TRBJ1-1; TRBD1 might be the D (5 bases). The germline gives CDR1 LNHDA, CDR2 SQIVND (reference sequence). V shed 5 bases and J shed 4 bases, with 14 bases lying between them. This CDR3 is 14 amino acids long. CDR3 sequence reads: CASSGRVRVTEAFF. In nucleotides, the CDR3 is TGTGCCAGTAGTGGCAGGGTTAGGGTCACTGAAGCTTTCTTT.

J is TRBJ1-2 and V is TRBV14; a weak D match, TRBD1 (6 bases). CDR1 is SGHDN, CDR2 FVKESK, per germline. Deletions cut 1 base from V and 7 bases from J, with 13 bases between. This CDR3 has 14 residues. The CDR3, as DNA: TGTGCCAGCAGCCAAGCGTGGGGGCCGAGTGGCTACACCTTC. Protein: CASSQAWGPSGYTF.

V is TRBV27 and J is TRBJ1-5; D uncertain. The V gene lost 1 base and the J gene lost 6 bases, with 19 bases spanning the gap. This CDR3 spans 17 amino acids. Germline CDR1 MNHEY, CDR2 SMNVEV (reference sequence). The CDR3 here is CASSLYSGYDAGQPQHF. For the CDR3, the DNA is TGTGCCAGCAGTTTATATTCCGGGTACGACGCCGGTCAGCCCCAGCATTTT.

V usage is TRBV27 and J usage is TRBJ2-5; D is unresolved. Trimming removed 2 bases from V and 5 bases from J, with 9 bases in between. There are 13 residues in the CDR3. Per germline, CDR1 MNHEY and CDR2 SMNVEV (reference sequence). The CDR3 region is CASSLGLWETQYF. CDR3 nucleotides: TGTGCCAGCAGTTTAGGGCTCTGGGAGACCCAGTACTTC.

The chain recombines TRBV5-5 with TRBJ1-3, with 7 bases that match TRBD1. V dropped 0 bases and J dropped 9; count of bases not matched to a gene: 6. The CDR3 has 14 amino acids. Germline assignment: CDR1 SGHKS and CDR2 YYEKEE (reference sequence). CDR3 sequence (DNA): TGTGCCAGCAGCTTGGAAGTTACAGGGGCCACCATATATTTT. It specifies CASSLEVTGATIYF. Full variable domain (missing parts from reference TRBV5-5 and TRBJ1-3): DAGVTQSPTHLIKTRGQQVTLRCSPISGHKSVSWYQQVLGQGPQFIFQYYEKEERGRGNFPDRFSARQFPNYSSELNVNALLLGDSALYLCASSLEVTGATIYFGEGSWLTVV.

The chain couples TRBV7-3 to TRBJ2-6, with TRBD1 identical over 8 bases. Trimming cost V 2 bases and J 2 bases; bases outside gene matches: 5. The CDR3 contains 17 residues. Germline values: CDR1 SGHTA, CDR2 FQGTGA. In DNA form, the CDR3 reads TGTGCCAGCAGCTTAGGCCAGGGGGCCCCTGGGGCCAACGTCCTGACTTTC. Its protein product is CASSLGQGAPGANVLTF.

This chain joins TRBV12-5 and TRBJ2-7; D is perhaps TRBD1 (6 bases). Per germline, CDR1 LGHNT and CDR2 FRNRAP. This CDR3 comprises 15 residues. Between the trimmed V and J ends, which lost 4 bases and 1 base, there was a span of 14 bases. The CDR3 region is CASGWVRDRSYEQYF. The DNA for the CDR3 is TGTGCTAGTGGTTGGGTCCGTGACAGGTCCTACGAGCAGTACTTC.

The CDR3 DNA follows: TGTGCCAGCGGCTCCCTAGGGGGTTCGGCAAACACTGAAGCTTTCTTT. Translation gives CASGSLGGSANTEAFF. The V gene is TRBV27, the J gene TRBJ1-1; tentative D call: TRBD1 (6 bases). The CDR3 contains 16 residues. CDR1 is MNHEY and CDR2 is SMNVEV in the germline V gene (reference sequence). V lost 8 bases and J lost 2, with 21 bases in between.

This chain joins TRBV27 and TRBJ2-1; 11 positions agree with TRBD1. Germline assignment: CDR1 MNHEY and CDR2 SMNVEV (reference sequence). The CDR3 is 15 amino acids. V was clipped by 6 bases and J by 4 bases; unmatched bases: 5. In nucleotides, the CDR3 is TGTGCCAGCAGGGGCGGGACAGGGGGTTACAATGAGCAGTTCTTC. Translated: CASRGGTGGYNEQFF.

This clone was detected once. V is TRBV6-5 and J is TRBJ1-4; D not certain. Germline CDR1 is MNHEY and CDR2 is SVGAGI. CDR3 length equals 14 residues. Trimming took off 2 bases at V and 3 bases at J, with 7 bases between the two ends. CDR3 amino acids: CASSYASANEKLFF. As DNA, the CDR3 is TGTGCCAGCAGTTACGCGTCGGCTAATGAAAAACTGTTTTTT.